The 29 T cell receptor beta chains in this list originate from one sample, sequenced in a study of regulatory T cells in long-lasting Graves disease. As to time point: persistent/refractory GD, antithyroid drugs over 5 years with positive TRAb. RNA extracted from PBMCs served as the sequencing template. In building TCR beta libraries, iRepertoire HTBI primers were used together with Arm-PCR of CDR3 regions. MiXCR, applied by TCRdb to the multiplex PCR reads, yields one record per CDR3 protein. The profile shows over 450,000 distinct CDR3 sequences, roughly 21% of them singletons. The sample was peripheral blood mononuclear cells (PBMCs), taken when the disease was refractory, from a patient treated with antithyroid drugs. Source of these receptors: a female donor with Graves disease.

In its sample, this clonotype was seen many times. The chain joins TRBV12-3 or TRBV12-4 to TRBJ1-1; D gene uncertain. CDR3 length: 16 amino acids. Trimming removed 3 bases from V and 0 bases from J, with 14 bases in between. The CDR3 loop is CASSLPGFGMNTEAFF. The CDR3 DNA is TGTGCCAGCAGTTTGCCCGGTTTTGGTATGAACACTGAAGCTTTCTTT.

The DNA of the CDR3 is TGTGCCAGCAGCGTAGAGGGTTGGAACACTGAAGCTTTCTTT. It yields the protein CASSVEGWNTEAFF. The chain is built from TRBV9 and TRBJ1-1; D remains unclear. Per the germline V gene, CDR1 is SGDLS and CDR2 is YYNGEE. The CDR3 is 14 residues long. Trimming cost V 0 bases and J 1 base, with 7 bases left between them.

The chain has TRBV28 and TRBJ1-5; D perhaps matches TRBD1 (6 bases). CDR1 MDHEN and CDR2 SYDVKM come from the germline V gene. This CDR3 has 14 amino acids. V was clipped by 8 bases and J by 2 bases, with 13 bases between them. The CDR3 DNA sequence: TGTGCCAGCCGGACAGTGTTCGGCAATCAGCCCCAGCATTTT. Translating gives CASRTVFGNQPQHF.

This clonotype was counted a few times. The chain links TRBV7-9 to TRBJ2-7, with D uncertain. Germline V lookup: CDR1 SEHNR, CDR2 FQNEAQ (reference sequence). The CDR3 spans 15 residues. The V gene lost 5 bases and the J gene lost 0 bases, with 14 bases spanning the gap. The CDR3 DNA reads as TGTGCCAGCAGCCAACCTGGGGTCGGCTCCTACGAGCAGTACTTC. As protein: CASSQPGVGSYEQYF.

This clonotype was counted between two and nine times. The chain combines TRBV29-1 with TRBJ2-5, with 9 bases fitting TRBD2. V shed 2 bases, J shed 3 bases, and the junction held 10 bases outside the gene matches. This CDR3 has 16 amino acids. Germline CDR1 reads SQVTM; CDR2 reads ANQGSEA. CDR3 DNA sequence: TGCAGCGTTGAATGGGCGGGAGGGCCCTCCGAAGAGACCCAGTACTTC. Protein product: CSVEWAGGPSEETQYF.

This clonotype was seen more than once but under ten times. This chain joins TRBV7-2 and TRBJ2-5; D is unresolved. Looked up from germline, CDR1 is SGHTA and CDR2 is FQGNSA. V lost 10 bases to trimming and J lost 0 bases, with 9 bases between them. This CDR3 is built from 12 residues. The chain's CDR3 is CATAAYQETQYF. CDR3 bases: TGTGCCACTGCGGCCTACCAAGAGACCCAGTACTTC.

This clonotype was picked up many times. V and J are TRBV12-3 or TRBV12-4 and TRBJ2-5; D tentatively reads TRBD1 or TRBD2 (5 bases each). V gave up 2 bases and J gave up 5 bases, with 12 bases separating them. The CDR3 totals 14 residues. The CDR3 is CASSLLDGAETQYF. CDR3 in DNA: TGTGCCAGCAGTTTACTCGACGGGGCTGAGACCCAGTACTTC.

This clonotype was picked up one time. A much larger clone lies a single base off, so this may be a read error. This rearrangement joins TRBV6-1 to TRBJ2-7; D remains unclear. The CDR3 is 13 amino acids. V was shortened by 6 bases and J by 2 bases, with 11 bases between the two germline ends. The germline gives CDR1 MNHNS, CDR2 SASEGT. The CDR3 DNA sequence: TGTGCCAGCAGGATCGGTGGAACCTACGAGCAGTACTTC. This translates into CASRIGGTYEQYF.

This clonotype has a handful of counts. The J gene is TRBJ1-1, the V gene TRBV9; a possible D gene is TRBD1 (5 bases). This CDR3 region has 15 residues. From germline, CDR1 is SGDLS and CDR2 YYNGEE. V was trimmed by 6 bases and J by 4 bases, leaving 19 bases between them. The DNA of the CDR3 is TGTGCCAGCACCTTACAAGCGGGACCTGTCACTGAAGCTTTCTTT. It encodes CASTLQAGPVTEAFF. Using reference TRBV9 and TRBJ1-1 for the parts outside the CDR3, the full variable domain is DSGVTQTPKHLITATGQRVTLRCSPRSGDLSVYWYQQSLDQGLQFLIQYYNGEERAKGNILERFSAQQFPDLHSELNLSSLELGDSALYFCASTLQAGPVTEAFFGQGTRLTVV.

This clonotype was seen many times. This rearrangement joins TRBV3-1 to TRBJ2-5; D call uncertain. The CDR3 sequence is 13 residues long. V lost 11 bases to trimming and J lost 4 bases, with 17 bases between them. In germline, CDR1 is LGHDT, CDR2 YNNKEL (reference sequence). As DNA, the CDR3 is TGTGCCTCCCGCACAACTGGCCCAGAGACCCAGTACTTC. Its translation is CASRTTGPETQYF.

This clonotype was counted between two and nine times. This chain uses TRBV7-8 with TRBJ1-3; D ambiguous. The CDR3 sequence is 14 residues long. Germline loops: CDR1 SGHVS, CDR2 FQNEAQ. V gave up 8 bases and J gave up 0 bases, with 11 bases separating them. CDR3 sequence (DNA): TGTGCCAGCGGACTGGGGAGCTCTGGAAACACCATATATTTT. Translating it yields CASGLGSSGNTIYF.

This clonotype occurred a few times. This chain uses TRBV10-3 with TRBJ2-7; D unclear. V gave up 3 bases and J gave up 2 bases, with 8 bases separating them. Germline CDR1 is ENHRY and CDR2 is SYGVKD. The CDR3 has 13 residues. This CDR3 reads CAISEAVTYEQYF. The CDR3 nucleotides read TGTGCCATCAGTGAAGCTGTAACCTACGAGCAGTACTTC.

A word on this clonotype: A much larger clonotype is one base distant, so this may be a read error. The genes are TRBV6-2 or TRBV6-3 and TRBJ2-7, with D tentatively TRBD1 or TRBD2 (5 bases each). Per the germline V gene, CDR1 is MNHEY and CDR2 is SVGEGT. This CDR3 is 15 amino acids long. The V end lost 6 bases, the J end lost 3 bases, and 18 bases lay between the germline ends. The CDR3 nucleotides read TGTGCCAGCAGATCATTCAGAGGGGAACGCTACGAGCAGTACTTC. Its translation is CASRSFRGERYEQYF.

This chain links TRBV11-2 with TRBJ2-7; the D call may be TRBD1 or TRBD2 (5 bases each). The CDR3 covers 13 residues. V dropped 1 base and J dropped 4 bases, with 8 bases sitting between them. Germline CDR1 reads SGHAT; CDR2 reads FQNNGV. Here the CDR3 DNA reads TGTGCCAGCAGCTTAGTGGGGGAATACGAGCAGTACTTC. Translated, it gives CASSLVGEYEQYF.

In this sample, this clonotype turned up a few times. The chain carries TRBV5-1 and TRBJ2-7; the D gene is possibly TRBD1 (6 bases). V shed 0 bases and J shed 2 bases, with 15 bases lying between them. Germline V lookup: CDR1 SGHRS, CDR2 YFSETQ. This CDR3 has 16 amino acids. CDR3 sequence (DNA): TGCGCCAGCAGCTTGGGGGACAAGGTCGTAACCTACGAGCAGTACTTC. Translating gives CASSLGDKVVTYEQYF. Full variable domain (missing parts from reference TRBV5-1 and TRBJ2-7): KAGVTQTPRYLIKTRGQQVTLSCSPISGHRSVSWYQQTPGQGLQFLFEYFSETQRNKGNFPGRFSGRQFSNSRSEMNVSTLELGDSALYLCASSLGDKVVTYEQYFGPGTRLTVT.

This clonotype has more than one count but fewer than ten. The chain is built from TRBV6-1 and TRBJ1-2, with 7 bases aligning to TRBD1. This CDR3 is 19 amino acids long. With 2 bases clipped from V and 5 bases from J, the junction kept 20 bases outside the gene matches. Germline lookup yields CDR1 MNHNS and CDR2 SASEGT. CDR3 region: CASSESRRDGWDSFYGYTF. CDR3 in DNA: TGTGCCAGCAGTGAATCTCGGCGCGATGGATGGGACAGCTTTTATGGCTACACCTTC.

The chain links TRBV4-1 to TRBJ1-1; tentatively, D is TRBD1 (6 bases). The length of the CDR3 is 14 residues. From germline, CDR1 is MGHRA and CDR2 YSYEKL. Trimming took 1 base from V and 8 from J, leaving 14 bases between them. CDR3 in amino acids: CASSQVGGRREAFF. Here the CDR3 DNA reads TGCGCCAGCAGCCAAGTTGGGGGGCGCCGAGAAGCTTTCTTT.

This clonotype has just a few counts. The V gene is TRBV5-1, the J gene TRBJ1-2; D gene uncertain. The CDR3 spans 13 residues. V lost 2 bases and J 4 bases, leaving 9 bases between the germline ends. In germline, CDR1 is SGHRS, CDR2 YFSETQ. This chain's CDR3 is CASSLDDSYGYTF. In nucleotides, the CDR3 is TGCGCCAGCAGCTTAGACGACTCCTATGGCTACACCTTC.

This clonotype was seen ten or more times. The rearrangement links TRBV20-1 to TRBJ2-5, with D tentatively TRBD1 or TRBD2 (5 bases each). Germline values: CDR1 DFQATT, CDR2 SNEGSKA (reference sequence). V shed 0 bases and J shed 4 bases, with 18 bases lying between them. This CDR3 contains 16 residues. The CDR3 is CSARDRVRGVIETQYF. The DNA for the CDR3 is TGCAGTGCTAGAGATCGGGTGAGGGGCGTCATAGAGACCCAGTACTTC.

This clonotype has at least ten counts. The chain recombines TRBV6-2 or TRBV6-3 with TRBJ2-4; D is unresolved. The length of the CDR3 is 14 residues. V lost 0 bases to trimming and J lost 3 bases, with 6 bases between them. Germline V gene lookup returns CDR1 MNHEY and CDR2 SVGEGT. CDR3 sequence reads: CASSYSKDKNIQYF. As DNA, the CDR3 is TGTGCCAGCAGTTACTCGAAAGACAAAAACATTCAGTACTTC.

This clonotype was observed a handful of times. V and J are TRBV27 and TRBJ2-7, with 7 nucleotides matching TRBD2. V lost 2 bases, J lost 6 bases, and 13 bases stayed unmatched. Germline CDR1 is MNHEY and CDR2 is SMNVEV (reference sequence). There are 16 residues in the CDR3. The CDR3 region has the DNA TGTGCCAGCAGTTTAATAGCCCAGGGAGGGAGTGGCGAGCAGTACTTC. This gives the protein CASSLIAQGGSGEQYF.

This clonotype showed up just a few times. V and J are TRBV3-1 and TRBJ2-7, with D possibly being TRBD1 (5 bases). Germline CDR1 is LGHDT and CDR2 is YNNKEL (reference sequence). The CDR3 consists of 15 residues. Trimming cost V 4 bases and J 0 bases, with 13 bases left between them. This CDR3 reads CASSLRQTYSYEQYF. The CDR3 nucleotides are TGTGCCAGCAGCCTTAGACAGACCTACTCCTACGAGCAGTACTTC.

The J gene is TRBJ1-2, the V gene TRBV6-1; 8 positions agree with TRBD1. Germline V gene lookup returns CDR1 MNHNS and CDR2 SASEGT. The CDR3 is 15 residues long. Germline trimming cut 5 bases from V and 2 bases from J; bases unmatched to any gene: 7. CDR3 DNA sequence: TGTGCCAGCAGTCGGCAGGGGGCGGAGAACTATGGCTACACCTTC. Amino acids: CASSRQGAENYGYTF.

The chain recombines TRBV4-1 with TRBJ1-1; 11 positions agree with TRBD1. Trimming removed 5 bases from V and 2 bases from J; junction bases left unmatched: 7. Germline CDR1 is MGHRA and CDR2 is YSYEKL. The CDR3 covers 16 residues. CDR3 in DNA: TGCGCCAGCAGCTTGGACAGGGGGCTGCGAAACACTGAAGCTTTCTTT. Translating gives CASSLDRGLRNTEAFF.

This clonotype appeared a few times. The chain couples TRBV7-2 to TRBJ1-1; D remains unclear. From germline, CDR1 is SGHTA and CDR2 FQGNSA. V was clipped by 7 bases and J by 1 base, with 10 bases between them. The CDR3 covers 13 residues. In nucleotides, the CDR3 is TGTGCCAGCAATCGGCAGCCGAACACTGAAGCTTTCTTT. This encodes CASNRQPNTEAFF.

The chain uses TRBV25-1 and TRBJ1-3; no clear D gene. CDR3 size: 13 residues. With 2 bases removed from V and 8 bases from J, the gap between germline ends came to 10 bases. Germline V gives CDR1 MGHDK, CDR2 SYGVNS. The CDR3 loop reads CASSEGGRDTIYF. CDR3 bases: TGTGCCAGCAGTGAAGGAGGGAGAGACACCATATATTTT.

This clonotype was counted only a few times. The chain joins TRBV6-5 to TRBJ1-5, with D possibly being TRBD1 (5 bases). Germline V gives CDR1 MNHEY, CDR2 SVGAGI. V shed 0 bases and J shed 0 bases, with 18 bases lying between them. The CDR3 is made up of 19 amino acids. This CDR3 is CASSYSGASGRYSNQPQHF. CDR3 nucleotide sequence: TGTGCCAGCAGTTACTCCGGGGCGTCGGGGCGATATAGCAATCAGCCCCAGCATTTT.

This chain uses TRBV10-3 with TRBJ2-3; the D gene is possibly TRBD1 (6 bases). The CDR3 covers 14 residues. Germline V gives CDR1 ENHRY, CDR2 SYGVKD. V was trimmed by 8 bases and J by 2 bases, leaving 14 bases between them. CDR3 region: CAIGRGTLTDTQYF. The CDR3 DNA reads TGTGCCATCGGTAGGGGGACGCTCACAGATACGCAGTATTTT.

The gene calls are TRBV2 and TRBJ1-2; no reliable D call. The CDR3 spans 13 residues. In germline, CDR1 is SNHLY, CDR2 FYNNEI. The V and J ends lost 11 bases and 3 bases respectively, with 16 bases between them. This chain's CDR3 is CAGRRGGDYGYTF. CDR3 in DNA: TGTGCCGGCCGTCGAGGCGGAGACTATGGCTACACCTTC.